This TCR beta chain was retrieved from a study of neurological immune-mediated disorders (dated by TCRdb to between 2019 and 2020). The study in broad terms: Peripheral blood TCR-beta repertoires from HTLV-I-associated myelopathy (HAM/TSP) patients, multiple sclerosis patients and healthy controls were compared by UMI-based sequencing. The cohort was made up of 68 subjects, consisting of roughly 15 HAM/TSP patients, roughly 35 multiple sclerosis patients and around 20 healthy controls. Longitudinal samples, technical triplicates and paired sorted CD4+ and CD8+ T-cell subsets, alongside PBMC samples, were included among the 106 TCR-beta libraries. Paper-wide results and their limitations: TCR clonal expansion was highest in HAM/TSP patients and lowest in MS patients, with MS patients falling below even healthy controls. No identical CDR3 amino acid sequences were shared among expanded clones across subjects, suggesting private TCR-beta repertoires in all groups.

cDNA was synthesized by template-switch 5'RACE using a primer with a 10-nucleotide random unique molecular identifier that tagged each TCR transcript. Every sequencing run covered 15-18 subjects and yielded more than 180 million TCR-beta sequences. Total RNA was extracted with the RNeasy kit. The KAPA Real-time Library Amplification kit was used to amplify TCR-beta VDJ regions with primers for the TCR constant region and the 5'RACE anchor. A first PCR added sample indexes and Illumina adaptors, after which a second PCR increased the library yield. After Ampure bead purification, the TCR product of roughly 650 bp was size-selected on a 2% E-gel SizeSelection system. Before pooling, library quality was checked on a Bioanalyzer, concentration was measured with Qubit, and libraries were quantified with the Kapa Library Quantification kit. Libraries were sequenced paired-end 2 x 150 bp on an Illumina HiSeq 2500. To increase sequence diversity, about 23-30% phiX was spiked into each library pool. The published analysis was carried out like this. Quality-filtered reads were processed with the UMI-based MiGEC pipeline, which removed over 75% of raw TCR sequences during error correction. VDJ genes were aligned to IMGT germline references, and each clonotype was defined by a unique CDR3 amino acid sequence together with V-J genes. Clonal expansion, Shannon diversity and CDR3 relatedness (CalcPairwiseDistances, ClusterSamples) were evaluated with VDJtools, and phylogenetic trees were built with CLCbio workbench. Using coefficient-of-variation modelling across technical triplicates, the study counted a clone as expanded if it had at least 8 unique UMIs. The public reads were reprocessed in TCRdb via fastp at Q25 and MiXCR, keeping in-frame beta chains. Each record represents a unique CDR3 protein, reported with the most common genes and DNA among its rows. None of the V and J calls come from the authors' own analysis; TCRdb made them. The sample table records 27,000 or so distinct CDR3 sequences; around 21% of these occur just once. The ten largest clones capture around 15% of the sample.

Notes on this clonotype: Its antigen remains unidentified. Nothing much larger sits one base from this clone, and base qualities are not available.

Reading from cysteine to phenylalanine, the CDR3 counts 16 amino acids. The kept DNA is CDR3 alone, 48 bases in frame from the first base. From a lookup of the germline V gene (reference sequence), CDR1 and CDR2 are MNHEY and SMNVEV. V has 7 bases trimmed and J has 5 bases trimmed; junction bases matching no gene number 11. The healthy controls were volunteers from a blood bank in Maryland, USA. Unsorted PBMC libraries were generated from 2 million PBMCs stored in RNAlater at -80 °C until RNA extraction. Peripheral blood underwent Ficoll-Hypaque density gradient centrifugation to isolate PBMCs, which were then cryopreserved in liquid nitrogen.

The V gene is TRBV27 and the J gene is TRBJ2-2; TRBD1 aligns with 9 central bases. Sequencing used PBMCs. This clonotype was obtained from an older woman in good health. The CDR3: CASNTNRGHGTGELFF. Read as DNA, the sequence is TGTGCCAGCAACACAAACAGGGGGCATGGGACCGGGGAGCTGTTTTTT.